The entry below gives a single TCR beta chain sequence along with its context. The CDR3 contains 14 residues. V lost 0 bases and J 4 bases, leaving 10 bases between the germline ends. Germline V CDR1 and CDR2: SGHRS, YFSETQ. Then a second PCR, running roughly 7 to 12 cycles, was carried out with a sample-barcoded 5' primer and a J-beta primer mix. MiXCR, run by TCRdb on the 5' RACE reads, gives a single entry per CDR3 protein. The sample yields about 1.6 million distinct CDR3 sequences, about 35% seen once. This sample is part of a study of blood T cells in healthy people across ages. The sequencing input was blood. The chain links TRBV5-1 to TRBJ1-1; possibly TRBD1 for D (5 bases). The receptor comes from a woman in her 30s in good health. CDR3 residues: CASSLEGMGTEAFF. The CDR3 coding sequence is TGCGCCAGCAGCTTGGAGGGGATGGGCACTGAAGCTTTCTTT.